This T cell receptor (beta chain) appears in the sequencing data of a study of blood T cell repertoires in COVID-19. In the study overall: Samples representing acute and convalescent COVID-19 were sourced from the United States, Italy and Spain. PBMCs, B-cell-depleted T cells, or T cells provided the cDNA or gDNA that made up the material.

Assay used: immunoSEQ multiplex PCR; TCRdb lists only in-frame clones, some missing. The data contain 250,000 to 300,000 clones, roughly four fifths of them seen just once; the ten biggest clones take up roughly 4%. This clone was seen once. Cohort assignment relied on participant-reported clinical history. The specimen sequenced was PBMCs or T cells enriched from blood (not recorded which). The sequence was collected from a man aged 25 to 45 with acute COVID-19.

DNA of the CDR3: TGTGCCAGTATGGCGGGAGCCAGCTCCTACAATGAGCAGTTCTTC. Translating gives CASMAGASSYNEQFF. The V and J genes are TRBV19 and TRBJ2-1; 7 nucleotides align to TRBD2. The CDR3 extends over 15 amino acids. V shed 7 bases, J shed 0 bases, and the junction held 6 bases outside the gene matches. Germline V CDR1 and CDR2: LNHDA, SQIVND (reference sequence).